A single sample gave rise to the 20 T cell receptor beta chains below, sequenced in a study of T cell repertoires in cytomegalovirus infection. TCRdb re-analysed the reads in MiXCR, keeping a single row per CDR3 protein. The repertoire holds around 740,000 distinct CDR3 sequences, 35% seen once, with around 2.6% in the top ten. Specimen: PBMCs. These receptors came from a human donor in good health (CMV status not recorded). Some clones in this sample may be carry-over from other donors' samples.

The rearrangement joins TRBV7-2 to TRBJ2-3; 10 bases fit TRBD2. Trimming took 4 bases from V and 4 from J; bases not matched to a gene: 11. The CDR3 is 17 amino acids. CDR1 is SGHTA and CDR2 is FQGNSA in the germline V gene. The CDR3 is CASSSRSGGGLPDTQYF. CDR3 nucleotide sequence: TGTGCCAGCAGCTCACGAAGCGGGGGGGGCCTCCCAGATACGCAGTATTTT.

On this clonotype: A read error is possible here, since a much larger clone lies one base away. V and J are TRBV3-1 and TRBJ2-1, with 7 bases that match TRBD2. This CDR3 has 13 residues. The germline CDR1 and CDR2 sequences are LGHDT and YNNKEL (reference sequence). The CDR3 spells CASSTGTNNAQFF. The CDR3 DNA follows: TGTGCCAGCAGTACCGGGACTAACAATGCGCAGTTCTTC.

This clonotype showed up just a few times. V usage is TRBV12-3 or TRBV12-4 and J usage is TRBJ1-2, with D perhaps matching TRBD1 (5 bases). The ends were cut back, 5 bases at V and 8 bases at J, with 15 bases in the middle. The CDR3 runs to 13 residues. CDR3 bases: TGTGCCAGCAGTCTGCAGGGCTTTCTAGGCTACACCTTC. Amino acid sequence: CASSLQGFLGYTF.

The V call is TRBV4-2, the J call TRBJ1-1; no reliable D call. The CDR3 contains 14 residues. Germline assignment: CDR1 LGHNA and CDR2 YNFKEQ. Trimming removed 4 bases at V and 1 base at J, with 10 bases between. Written as DNA, the CDR3 is TGTGCCAGCAGCCGACCACCAGGGAACACTGAAGCTTTCTTT. Its protein product is CASSRPPGNTEAFF.

This clonotype was counted between two and nine times. The gene calls are TRBV29-1 and TRBJ1-6; 7 nucleotides line up with TRBD1. There are 12 residues in the CDR3. CDR1 is SQVTM, CDR2 ANQGSEA, per germline. V dropped 5 bases and J dropped 13; count of bases not matched to a gene: 8. The CDR3 is CSVSTGVSPLHF. In DNA, the CDR3 is TGCAGCGTTTCCACAGGGGTTTCGCCCCTCCACTTT.

V usage is TRBV9 and J usage is TRBJ2-7, with TRBD1 matching 10 bases. The length of the CDR3 is 15 residues. V trimming: 2 bases; J trimming: 3 bases; junction bases outside the gene matches: 5. CDR1 SGDLS and CDR2 YYNGEE come from the germline V gene. The CDR3 reads CASSVSGTGVYEQYF. The DNA of the CDR3 is TGTGCCAGCAGCGTCTCCGGGACAGGGGTCTACGAGCAGTACTTC.

The chain recombines TRBV2 with TRBJ1-2; D possibly corresponds to TRBD1 (6 bases). Trimming took off 11 bases at V and 8 bases at J, with 18 bases between the two ends. CDR1 is SNHLY and CDR2 is FYNNEI in the germline V gene. This CDR3 has 12 amino acids. Here the CDR3 reads CAGSQGPEGYTF. CDR3 in DNA: TGTGCCGGATCCCAGGGGCCGGAGGGCTACACCTTC.

This clonotype was detected ten times or more. This CDR3 is CASSLYSAGAVVGNYGYTF. CDR3 nucleotides: TGTGCCAGCAGTCTCTATTCGGCAGGGGCAGTCGTTGGTAACTATGGCTACACCTTC. The chain employs TRBV12-3 or TRBV12-4 and TRBJ1-2, with a possible D match to TRBD1 (6 bases). This CDR3 spans 19 amino acids. Trimming took off 5 bases at V and 1 base at J, with 26 bases between the two ends.

J is TRBJ2-1 and V is TRBV5-5, with 8 bases aligning to TRBD1. Germline CDR1 is SGHKS and CDR2 is YYEKEE (reference sequence). The CDR3 is 16 residues long. The ends lost 4 bases at V and 3 bases at J; junction bases unmatched: 9. CDR3 in DNA: TGTGCCAGCAGCCCCCGACAGGGGACCAGCTACAATGAGCAGTTCTTC. It is translated as CASSPRQGTSYNEQFF.

With respect to this clonotype: Just one base apart from a much larger clone, this may be a read error. This sequence joins TRBV6-2 or TRBV6-3 and TRBJ2-2, with 9 bases identical to TRBD2. This CDR3 comprises 17 residues. Per the germline V gene, CDR1 is MNHEY and CDR2 is SVGEGT. CDR3 DNA sequence: TGTGCCAGCAGTTATCTCGGACTAGCGTCTTTCACCGGGGTGCTGTTTTTT. Encoded protein: CASSYLGLASFTGVLFF.

This clonotype appeared a single time. In this CDR3 the conserved last residue, phenylalanine or tryptophan, is missing, so a read error is likely. The chain recombines TRBV7-6 with TRBJ1-4, with D unclear. The CDR3 totals 17 residues. CDR1 is SGHVS, CDR2 FNYEAQ, per germline. V was shortened by 4 bases and J by 0 bases, with 15 bases between the two germline ends. CDR3 sequence (DNA): TGTGCCAGCAGCTCACGCCCCTTGAAAACAACTAATGAAAAACTGTTTTTG. Its protein is CASSSRPLKTTNEKLFL.

The rearrangement links TRBV6-1 to TRBJ2-7; 14 bases line up with TRBD2. Germline V CDR1 and CDR2: MNHNS, SASEGT. CDR3 length: 13 amino acids. V shed 6 bases and J 6 bases; nucleotides not matched to a gene: 1. CDR3 sequence reads: CASRGTSGGEQYF. As DNA, the CDR3 is TGTGCCAGCAGGGGGACTAGCGGGGGCGAGCAGTACTTC.

V usage is TRBV30 and J usage is TRBJ1-1; unclear D gene. V was pared by 0 bases and J by 5 bases, with 10 bases between. The CDR3 covers 13 residues. CDR1 and CDR2 (germline): GTSNPN, SVGIG (reference sequence). The CDR3 loop reads CAWSVSMGTEAFF. CDR3 DNA sequence: TGTGCCTGGAGTGTGAGTATGGGGACTGAAGCTTTCTTT.

As regards this clonotype: Its ends do not fully match the called genes, so a read error is possible. The chain uses TRBV11-2 and TRBJ2-1; perhaps TRBD1 as D (5 bases). This CDR3 comprises 11 residues. The V gene's germline CDR1 is SGHAT and CDR2 FQNNGV. Here the CDR3 reads CAGRAYNEQFF. For the CDR3, the DNA is TGTGCCGGCAGGGCCTACAATGAGCAGTTCTTC.

There are a few counts of this clonotype. The V gene is TRBV12-3 or TRBV12-4, the J gene TRBJ2-3; D is undetermined. This CDR3 spans 14 amino acids. V was cut by 2 bases and J by 0 bases, with 6 bases left in between. The CDR3 loop is CASSLLPSTDTQYF. The CDR3 DNA follows: TGTGCCAGCAGTTTACTACCCAGCACAGATACGCAGTATTTT.

The rearrangement uses TRBV27 and TRBJ2-5; tentative D call: TRBD1 (6 bases). The germline V gene encodes CDR1 MNHEY and CDR2 SMNVEV (reference sequence). V lost 5 bases and J lost 5, with 30 bases in between. This CDR3 has 19 amino acids. Here the CDR3 reads CASSPLPGHTTGLSETQYF. The CDR3 region has the DNA TGTGCCAGCAGTCCGCTCCCGGGACACACAACAGGGTTGAGTGAGACCCAGTACTTC.

V and J are TRBV6-6 and TRBJ2-4, with a tentative D call TRBD2 (7 bases). V shed 2 bases and J shed 1 base, with 15 bases lying between them. Germline-derived CDR1 and CDR2 are MNHNY and SVGAGI (reference sequence). This CDR3 comprises 17 residues. The CDR3: CASSYEAGAEAKNIQYF. As DNA, the CDR3 is TGTGCCAGCAGTTACGAGGCGGGGGCTGAGGCCAAAAACATTCAGTACTTC.

V and J are TRBV5-1 and TRBJ2-1; 12 bases are a match to TRBD2. Germline CDR1 is SGHRS and CDR2 is YFSETQ. With 4 bases clipped from V and 4 bases from J, the junction kept 15 bases outside the gene matches. The CDR3 spans 19 residues. CDR3 nucleotides: TGCGCCAGCAGCCAGCTTCCCCTAGCGGGAGGGCTTCAGTACAATGAGCAGTTCTTC. Encoded protein: CASSQLPLAGGLQYNEQFF.

The J gene is TRBJ2-4, the V gene TRBV12-5, with 8 bases identical to TRBD1. This CDR3 is built from 18 residues. With 7 bases clipped from V and 0 bases from J, the junction kept 14 bases outside the gene matches. Germline loops: CDR1 LGHNT, CDR2 FRNRAP. The DNA of the CDR3 is TGTGCTAGTGAATTTCAGGGGGCAGACCTACTAGCCAAAAACATTCAGTACTTC. This gives the protein CASEFQGADLLAKNIQYF. Filled out from reference TRBV12-5 and TRBJ2-4, the complete variable domain reads DARVTQTPRHKVTEMGQEVTMRCQPILGHNTVFWYRQTMMQGLELLAYFRNRAPLDDSGMPKDRFSAEMPDATLATLKIQPSEPRDSAVYFCASEFQGADLLAKNIQYFGAGTRLSVL.

CDR3 coding DNA: TGTGCCAGCAGCGCAGACAGGGAAACGCGGAACACTGAAGCTTTCTTT. The encoded protein is CASSADRETRNTEAFF. This chain uses TRBV7-8 with TRBJ1-1; the match to TRBD1 covers 7 bases. The CDR3 length is 16 residues. The ends lost 5 bases at V and 1 base at J; junction bases unmatched: 10. The germline V gene has CDR1 SGHVS and CDR2 FQNEAQ.